Presented here are 14 T cell receptor beta chains from one specimen sequenced in a study of blood T cells in healthy people across ages. Combining a sample-barcoded 5' primer with a J-beta primer mix, a second PCR ran for roughly 7 to 12 cycles. Via MiXCR, TCRdb re-called the 5' RACE reads, giving one row per CDR3 protein. The sample carries roughly 500,000 distinct CDR3 sequences, 25% to 30% recorded once. Input material: blood. These TCRs come from a woman aged 70-85 years in good health.

The V call is TRBV9, the J call TRBJ2-7; D gene uncertain. Germline CDR1 SGDLS, CDR2 YYNGEE. Trimming pared 1 base from V and 1 base from J, leaving 9 bases between. CDR3 length equals 14 residues. The CDR3 region is CASSVSSVSYEQYF. In nucleotides, the CDR3 is TGTGCCAGCAGCGTATCGTCAGTTTCCTACGAGCAGTACTTC.

The CDR3 region is CASSLNSATNEKLFF. In DNA, the CDR3 is TGTGCCAGCAGCCTTAACAGTGCAACTAATGAAAAACTGTTTTTT. The chain has TRBV7-2 and TRBJ1-4, with unresolved D. Deletions cut 5 bases from V and 0 bases from J, with 10 bases between. CDR1 SGHTA and CDR2 FQGNSA come from the germline V gene. This CDR3 has 15 amino acids.

The chain couples TRBV18 to TRBJ2-3, with 9 bases identical to TRBD1. The CDR3 spans 16 residues. The germline gives CDR1 KGHSH, CDR2 LQKENI. J gave up 5 bases and V 0 bases, and 6 bases lay outside the gene matches. CDR3 sequence: CASSPPRPTGGDTQYF. CDR3 DNA sequence: TGTGCCAGCTCACCACCACGGCCGACAGGGGGAGATACGCAGTATTTT.

V and J are TRBV3-1 and TRBJ1-2, with D maybe TRBD1 (5 bases). V shed 5 bases and J shed 3 bases, with 13 bases lying between them. CDR1 LGHDT and CDR2 YNNKEL come from the germline V gene (reference sequence). The CDR3 loop spans 14 amino acids. The CDR3, as DNA: TGTGCCAGCAGCAAAGGGGCCAGGGACTATGGCTACACCTTC. Translating gives CASSKGARDYGYTF. Variable domain in full (rest from reference TRBV3-1 and TRBJ1-2): DTAVSQTPKYLVTQMGNDKSIKCEQNLGHDTMYWYKQDSKKFLKIMFSYNNKELIINETVPNRFSPKSPDKAHLNLHINSLELGDSAVYFCASSKGARDYGYTFGSGTRLTVV.

The chain combines TRBV3-1 with TRBJ1-3; D call uncertain. Per germline, CDR1 LGHDT and CDR2 YNNKEL (reference sequence). The CDR3 contains 17 residues. Trimming took off 1 base at V and 4 bases at J, with 17 bases between the two ends. The CDR3 sequence: CASSQGGLSPEGNTIYF. For the CDR3, the DNA is TGTGCCAGCAGCCAAGGAGGGTTGAGCCCAGAGGGAAACACCATATATTTT.

Only a few counts were recorded for this clonotype. V gene TRBV5-1 combines with J gene TRBJ2-5; 9 nucleotides align to TRBD1. V gave up 5 bases and J gave up 2 bases; unmatched junction bases: 7. The CDR3 is 15 residues long. CDR1 SGHRS and CDR2 YFSETQ come from the germline V gene. The CDR3: CASRAGTGRQETQYF. In DNA form, the CDR3 reads TGCGCCAGCAGAGCGGGGACAGGGCGGCAAGAGACCCAGTACTTC.

The chain couples TRBV12-5 to TRBJ1-1; the D gene is possibly TRBD1 (6 bases). V shed 11 bases and J shed 1 base, with 17 bases lying between them. Germline V gives CDR1 LGHNT, CDR2 FRNRAP. The CDR3 loop spans 14 amino acids. CDR3 sequence reads: CAGGVGATNTEAFF. The CDR3 DNA follows: TGTGCTGGGGGTGTGGGGGCGACGAACACTGAAGCTTTCTTT.

The sample holds a few counts of this clonotype. The gene calls are TRBV6-5 and TRBJ2-5; 8 bases match TRBD1. The end of the DNA is better explained by TRBJ2-7, so the J call may be wrong. This CDR3 region has 15 residues. The germline CDR1 and CDR2 sequences are MNHEY and SVGAGI. The CDR3 DNA reads as TGTGCCAGCAGTTACTCGATCAGGGGGCTCCACGAGCAGTACTTC. It is translated as CASSYSIRGLHEQYF.

This chain connects TRBV7-2 to TRBJ1-1, with D tentatively TRBD1 (5 bases). Germline V gene sequence: CDR1 SGHTA, CDR2 FQGNSA. V lost 5 bases, J lost 3 bases, and 13 bases lay in between. CDR3 length: 14 amino acids. The CDR3 reads CASSPGTSHTEAFF. The CDR3 DNA follows: TGTGCCAGCAGCCCCGGGACGTCTCACACTGAAGCTTTCTTT. Full variable domain (outside the CDR3, taken from reference TRBV7-2 and TRBJ1-1): GAGVSQSPSNKVTEKGKDVELRCDPISGHTALYWYRQSLGQGLEFLIYFQGNSAPDKSGLPSDRFSAERTGGSVSTLTIQRTQQEDSAVYLCASSPGTSHTEAFFGQGTRLTVV.

The chain joins TRBV24-1 to TRBJ2-1; 8 positions match TRBD2. CDR1 and CDR2 from the germline V gene are KGHDR and SFDVKD. The CDR3 runs 16 residues. The V gene end was trimmed by 1 base and the J gene end by 2 bases; junction bases not matched to a gene: 3. The CDR3 protein is CATSDLRGGAYNEQFF. The DNA for the CDR3 is TGTGCCACCAGTGATTTACGGGGGGGTGCCTACAATGAGCAGTTCTTC.

This clonotype was counted between two and nine times. J is TRBJ2-5 and V is TRBV7-2, with D perhaps matching TRBD2 (5 bases). The V end lost 5 bases, the J end lost 3 bases, and 10 bases lay between the germline ends. The CDR3 loop spans 13 amino acids. Per the germline V gene, CDR1 is SGHTA and CDR2 is FQGNSA. CDR3 nucleotides: TGTGCCAGCAGCCGAAGCGGAAAAGAGACCCAGTACTTC. Protein sequence: CASSRSGKETQYF.

This chain uses TRBV20-1 with TRBJ2-5; 7 bases fit TRBD2. Germline V lookup: CDR1 DFQATT, CDR2 SNEGSKA (reference sequence). V trimming: 0 bases; J trimming: 2 bases; junction bases outside the gene matches: 15. CDR3 length equals 18 residues. CDR3 sequence (DNA): TGCAGTGCTAGAGATTTAGATAGGGCTAGCGGACCACAAGAGACCCAGTACTTC. Its protein is CSARDLDRASGPQETQYF.

This clonotype appeared many times. The CDR3 loop reads CSVGSGRETQYF. The DNA of the CDR3 is TGCAGCGTTGGATCAGGGCGCGAGACCCAGTACTTC. The chain combines TRBV29-1 with TRBJ2-5; maybe TRBD1 (5 bases). The CDR3 runs 12 residues. The V end lost 4 bases, the J end lost 5 bases, and 11 bases lay between the germline ends. Looked up from germline, CDR1 is SQVTM and CDR2 is ANQGSEA.

The CDR3 DNA reads as TGTGCCAGCAGTTTTGTACAGGGGATCGGGAATCAGCCCCAGCATTTT. Translating it yields CASSFVQGIGNQPQHF. This chain connects TRBV28 to TRBJ1-5; 7 bases line up with TRBD1. V lost 3 bases to trimming and J lost 4 bases; unmatched junction nucleotides: 9. The CDR3 is made up of 16 amino acids. CDR1 and CDR2 from the germline V gene are MDHEN and SYDVKM.